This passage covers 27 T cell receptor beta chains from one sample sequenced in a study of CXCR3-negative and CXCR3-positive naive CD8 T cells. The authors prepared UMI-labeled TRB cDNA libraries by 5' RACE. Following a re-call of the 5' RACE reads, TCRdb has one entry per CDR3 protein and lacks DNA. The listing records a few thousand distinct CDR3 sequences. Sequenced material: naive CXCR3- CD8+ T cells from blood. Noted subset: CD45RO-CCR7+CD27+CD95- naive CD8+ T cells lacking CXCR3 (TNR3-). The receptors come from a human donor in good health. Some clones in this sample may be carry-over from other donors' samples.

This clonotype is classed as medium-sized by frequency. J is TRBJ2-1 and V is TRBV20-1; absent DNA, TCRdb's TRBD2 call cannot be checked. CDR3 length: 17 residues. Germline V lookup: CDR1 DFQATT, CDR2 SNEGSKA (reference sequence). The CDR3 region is CSARDEFRLAAYNEQFF.

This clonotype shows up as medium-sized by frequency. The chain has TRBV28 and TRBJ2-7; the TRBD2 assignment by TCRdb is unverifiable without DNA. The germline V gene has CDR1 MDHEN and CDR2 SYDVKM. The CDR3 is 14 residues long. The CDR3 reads CATERREVAYEQYF.

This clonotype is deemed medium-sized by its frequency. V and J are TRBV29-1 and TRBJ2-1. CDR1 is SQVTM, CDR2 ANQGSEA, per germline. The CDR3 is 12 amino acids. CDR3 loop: CSVVGPNNEQFF.

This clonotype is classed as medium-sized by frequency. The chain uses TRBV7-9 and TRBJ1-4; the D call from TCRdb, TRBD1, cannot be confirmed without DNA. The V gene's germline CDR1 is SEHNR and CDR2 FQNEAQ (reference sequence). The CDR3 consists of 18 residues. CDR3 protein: CAVPNEQGFVVLRDELFF.

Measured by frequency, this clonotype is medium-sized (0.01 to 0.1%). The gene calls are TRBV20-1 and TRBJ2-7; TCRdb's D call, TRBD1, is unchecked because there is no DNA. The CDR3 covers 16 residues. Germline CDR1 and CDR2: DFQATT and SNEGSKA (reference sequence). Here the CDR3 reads CSARDENRERPYEQYF.

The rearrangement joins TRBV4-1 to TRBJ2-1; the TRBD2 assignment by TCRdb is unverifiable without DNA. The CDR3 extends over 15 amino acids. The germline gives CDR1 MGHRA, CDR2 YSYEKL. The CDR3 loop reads CASSPRFAGYNEQFF.

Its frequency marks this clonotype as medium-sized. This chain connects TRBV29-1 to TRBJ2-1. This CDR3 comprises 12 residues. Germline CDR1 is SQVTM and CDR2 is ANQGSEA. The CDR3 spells CSVTSSYNEQFF.

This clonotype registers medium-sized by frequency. CDR3 in amino acids: CASSSRTVPGYTF. This rearrangement joins TRBV18 to TRBJ1-2. CDR3 size: 13 residues. Germline-derived CDR1 and CDR2 are KGHSH and LQKENI. Together with reference TRBV18 and TRBJ1-2, the CDR3 gives the full variable domain: NAGVMQNPRHLVRRRGQEARLRCSPMKGHSHVYWYRQLPEEGLKFMVYLQKENIIDESGMPKERFSAEFPKEGPSILRIQQVVRGDSAAYFCASSSRTVPGYTFGSGTRLTVV.

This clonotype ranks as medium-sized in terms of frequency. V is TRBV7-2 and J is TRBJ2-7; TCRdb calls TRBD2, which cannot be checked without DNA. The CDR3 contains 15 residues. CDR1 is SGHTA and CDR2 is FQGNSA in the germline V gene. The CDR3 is CASSLAGPLGYEQYF. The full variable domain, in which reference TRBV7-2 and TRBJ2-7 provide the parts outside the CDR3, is GAGVSQSPSNKVTEKGKDVELRCDPISGHTALYWYRQSLGQGLEFLIYFQGNSAPDKSGLPSDRFSAERTGGSVSTLTIQRTQQEDSAVYLCASSLAGPLGYEQYFGPGTRLTVT.

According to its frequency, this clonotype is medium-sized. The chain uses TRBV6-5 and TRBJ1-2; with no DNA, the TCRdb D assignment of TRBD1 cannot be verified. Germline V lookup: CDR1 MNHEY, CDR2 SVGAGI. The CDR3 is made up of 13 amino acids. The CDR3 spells CASSYSDRDGYTF.

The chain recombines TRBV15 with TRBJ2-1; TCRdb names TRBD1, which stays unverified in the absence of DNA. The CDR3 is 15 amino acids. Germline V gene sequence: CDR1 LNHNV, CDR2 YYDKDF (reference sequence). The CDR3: CATSTRQGPENEQFF.

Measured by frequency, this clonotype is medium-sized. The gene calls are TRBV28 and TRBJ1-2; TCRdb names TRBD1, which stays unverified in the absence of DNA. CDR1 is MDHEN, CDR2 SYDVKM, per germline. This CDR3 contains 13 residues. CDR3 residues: CASSFRGEVGYTF.

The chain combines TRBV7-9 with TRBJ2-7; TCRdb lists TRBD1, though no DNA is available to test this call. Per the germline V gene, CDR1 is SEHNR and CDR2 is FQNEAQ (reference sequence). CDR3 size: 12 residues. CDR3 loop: CASSFDSYEQYF.

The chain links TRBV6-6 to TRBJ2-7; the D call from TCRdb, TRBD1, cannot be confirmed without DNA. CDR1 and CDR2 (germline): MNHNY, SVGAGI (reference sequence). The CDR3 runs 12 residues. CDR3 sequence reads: CASSATGGEQYF.

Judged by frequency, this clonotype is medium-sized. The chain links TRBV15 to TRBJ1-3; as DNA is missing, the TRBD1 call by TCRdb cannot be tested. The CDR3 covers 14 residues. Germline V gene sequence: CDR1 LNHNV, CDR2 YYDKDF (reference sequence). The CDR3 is CATSKGHGANTIYF. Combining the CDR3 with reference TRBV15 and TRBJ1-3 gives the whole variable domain DAMVIQNPRYQVTQFGKPVTLSCSQTLNHNVMYWYQQKSSQAPKLLFHYYDKDFNNEADTPDNFQSRRPNTSFCFLDIRSPGLGDTAMYLCATSKGHGANTIYFGEGSWLTVV.

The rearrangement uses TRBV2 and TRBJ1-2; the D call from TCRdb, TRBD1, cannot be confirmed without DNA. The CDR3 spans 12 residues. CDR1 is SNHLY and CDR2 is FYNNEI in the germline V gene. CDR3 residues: CAIRGRDYGYTF.

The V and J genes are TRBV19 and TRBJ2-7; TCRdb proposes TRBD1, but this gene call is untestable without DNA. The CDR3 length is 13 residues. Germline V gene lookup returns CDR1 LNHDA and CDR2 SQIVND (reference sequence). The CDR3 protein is CASSTQGAYEQYF.

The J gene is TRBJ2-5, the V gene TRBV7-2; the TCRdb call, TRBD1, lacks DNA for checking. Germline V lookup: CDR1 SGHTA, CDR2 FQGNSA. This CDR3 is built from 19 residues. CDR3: CASSLNSIRERGFLETQYF.

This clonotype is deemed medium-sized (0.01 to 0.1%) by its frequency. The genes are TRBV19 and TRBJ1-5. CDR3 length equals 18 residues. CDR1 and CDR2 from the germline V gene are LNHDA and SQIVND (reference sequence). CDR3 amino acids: CASSISAGPSYSNQPQHF.

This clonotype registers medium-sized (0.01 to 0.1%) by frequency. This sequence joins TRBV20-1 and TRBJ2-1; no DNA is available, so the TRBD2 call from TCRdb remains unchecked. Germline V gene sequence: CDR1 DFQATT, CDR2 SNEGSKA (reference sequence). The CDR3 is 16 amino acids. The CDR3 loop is CSARDQREQSTNEQFF.

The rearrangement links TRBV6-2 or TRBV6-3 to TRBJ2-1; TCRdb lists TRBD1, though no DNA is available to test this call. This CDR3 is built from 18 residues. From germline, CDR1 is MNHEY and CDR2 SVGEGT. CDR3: CASSYPIPTGTGFDEQFF.

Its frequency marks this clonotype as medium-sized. The CDR3 sequence is CASSPSLYEQFF. The rearrangement uses TRBV14 and TRBJ2-1. CDR1 SGHDN and CDR2 FVKESK come from the germline V gene. This CDR3 is built from 12 residues.

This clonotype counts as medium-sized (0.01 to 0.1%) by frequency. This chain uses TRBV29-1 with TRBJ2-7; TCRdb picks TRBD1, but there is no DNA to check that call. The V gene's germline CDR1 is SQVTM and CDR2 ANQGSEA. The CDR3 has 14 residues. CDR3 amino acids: CSAVPGGRLYEQYF.

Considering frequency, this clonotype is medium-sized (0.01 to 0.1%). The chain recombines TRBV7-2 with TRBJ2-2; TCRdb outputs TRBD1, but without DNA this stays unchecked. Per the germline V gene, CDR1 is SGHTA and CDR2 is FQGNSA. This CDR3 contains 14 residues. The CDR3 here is CASSHGQPTGELFF.

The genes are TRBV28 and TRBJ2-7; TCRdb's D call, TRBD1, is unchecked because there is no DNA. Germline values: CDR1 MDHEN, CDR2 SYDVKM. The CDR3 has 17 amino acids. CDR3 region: CASSPFPMTGAGYEQYF.

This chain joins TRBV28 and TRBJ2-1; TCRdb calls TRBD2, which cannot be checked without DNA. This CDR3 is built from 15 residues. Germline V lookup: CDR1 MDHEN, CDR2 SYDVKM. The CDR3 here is CASSPTDSGSDEQFF.

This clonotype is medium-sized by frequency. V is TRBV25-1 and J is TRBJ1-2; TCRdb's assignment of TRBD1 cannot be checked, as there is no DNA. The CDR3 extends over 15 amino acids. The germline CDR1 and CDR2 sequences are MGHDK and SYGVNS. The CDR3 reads CASSDSIRGIEGYTF.